A single sample is the source of the 10 T cell receptor beta chains below, sequenced in a study of T cell responses to AZD1222 COVID-19 vaccine. Using immunoSEQ multiplex PCR, the repertoire was profiled, and TCRdb retains in-frame clones only, with some absent. The sample has over 150,000 clones; about nine tenths are singletons. Sequenced material: peripheral blood, taken on day 0 of AZD1222 vaccination. The receptor source for this set is an adult in good health.

This chain connects TRBV18 to TRBJ2-3; 11 bases fit TRBD2. The CDR3 extends over 16 amino acids. The trim removed 2 bases at V and 6 bases at J, leaving 7 bases unmatched. CDR1 is KGHSH, CDR2 LQKENI, per germline. DNA for the CDR3: TGTGCCAGCTCACCATCTAGCGGGGGGCTCCGGGATACGCAGTATTTT. Its translation: CASSPSSGGLRDTQYF.

The rearrangement uses TRBV10-1 and TRBJ2-2, with 9 positions matching TRBD1. The junction had 1 base not matched to a gene; V was cut back by 5 bases and J by 3 bases. From germline, CDR1 is WNHNN and CDR2 SYGVQD (reference sequence). The CDR3 contains 14 residues. The CDR3 loop reads CASSTGGYTGELFF. The CDR3 DNA reads as TGCGCCAGCAGTACAGGGGGCTACACCGGGGAGCTGTTTTTT.

The V call is TRBV28, the J call TRBJ2-1; no clear D. The germline gives CDR1 MDHEN, CDR2 SYDVKM. This CDR3 is built from 14 residues. The ends were cut back, 2 bases at V and 2 bases at J, with 7 bases in the middle. CDR3 residues: CASSLTLAYNEQFF. The CDR3 bases are TGTGCCAGCAGTTTAACTCTAGCCTACAATGAGCAGTTCTTC.

V is TRBV5-1 and J is TRBJ1-1, with 7 bases fitting TRBD1. J was trimmed by 2 bases and V by 9 bases; bases with no gene match: 7. This CDR3 comprises 13 residues. In germline, CDR1 is SGHRS, CDR2 YFSETQ. This chain's CDR3 is CATSRGGNTEAFF. CDR3 in DNA: TGCGCCACTTCGCGAGGGGGCAACACTGAAGCTTTCTTT.

This clone was counted a single time. The gene calls are TRBV25-1 and TRBJ1-4; the match to TRBD1 covers 7 bases. The CDR3 sequence is 16 residues long. V shed 4 bases and J 8 bases; nucleotides not matched to a gene: 13. Germline CDR1 reads MGHDK; CDR2 reads SYGVNS. The CDR3 DNA follows: TGTGCCAGCAGTGGAGGGGCCAGGGGGAGAGGGGAAAAACTGTTTTTT. Translated, it gives CASSGGARGRGEKLFF.

This rearrangement joins TRBV10-3 to TRBJ2-3; TRBD1 is a possible D gene (6 bases). Trimming cost V 0 bases and J 5 bases, with 12 bases left between them. There are 15 residues in the CDR3. Germline loops: CDR1 ENHRY, CDR2 SYGVKD. CDR3 sequence: CAISESPGVVDTQYF. The DNA of the CDR3 is TGTGCCATCAGTGAGTCCCCAGGGGTGGTAGATACGCAGTATTTT.

The rearrangement links TRBV30 to TRBJ1-2, with D uncertain. The CDR3 spans 14 residues. Between the trimmed V and J ends, which lost 2 bases and 4 bases, there was a span of 14 bases. CDR1 is GTSNPN, CDR2 SVGIG, per germline (reference sequence). Written as DNA, the CDR3 is TGTGCCTGGAGTTCCGGGTCCCTGGGCTATGGCTACACCTTC. This gives the protein CAWSSGSLGYGYTF. The full variable domain, with the rest looked up from reference TRBV30 and TRBJ1-2, is SQTIHQWPATLVQPVGSPLSLECTVEGTSNPNLYWYRQAAGRGLQLLFYSVGIGQISSEVPQNLSASRPQDRQFILSSKKLLLSDSGFYLCAWSSGSLGYGYTFGSGTRLTVV.

This sequence joins TRBV5-1 and TRBJ1-2, with TRBD1 identical over 7 bases. V shed 4 bases, J shed 7 bases, and the junction held 10 bases outside the gene matches. This CDR3 region has 14 residues. The germline CDR1 and CDR2 sequences are SGHRS and YFSETQ. The CDR3 region is CASSPDRALRGYTF. The DNA of the CDR3 is TGCGCCAGCAGCCCAGACAGGGCGCTTCGTGGCTACACCTTC.

This chain uses TRBV5-4 with TRBJ2-7, with 14 positions matching TRBD2. The CDR3 loop spans 15 amino acids. Unmatched junction bases numbered 5, after V lost 4 bases and J lost 5 bases. CDR1 is SGHNT and CDR2 is YYREEE in the germline V gene (reference sequence). In DNA, the CDR3 is TGTGCCAGCAGCCCTGGACTAGCGGGAGGTCACGAGCAGTACTTC. Translating it yields CASSPGLAGGHEQYF.

The rearrangement joins TRBV7-9 to TRBJ2-3, with 8 nucleotides matching TRBD2. With 5 bases clipped from V and 1 base from J, the junction kept 5 bases outside the gene matches. This CDR3 comprises 15 residues. Per germline, CDR1 SEHNR and CDR2 FQNEAQ (reference sequence). The CDR3 sequence: CASSDTSGGTDTQYF. CDR3 nucleotides: TGTGCCAGCAGCGACACTAGCGGAGGCACAGATACGCAGTATTTT.